A selection of T cell receptor beta chains follows, all from one sample in a study of CD8 T cells in ankylosing spondylitis. TCRdb re-analysed the 5' RACE reads in MiXCR, keeping a single row per CDR3 protein. Of about 220,000 distinct CDR3 sequences listed, about 7% are singletons. Sequenced material: blood, either unsorted or a sorted T cell fraction (not recorded which). The receptor set was obtained from a male donor with ankylosing spondylitis. CDR3s include the opening cysteine and the closing phenylalanine or tryptophan. Each record gives: J gene, V gene, D gene, clone size, CDR3 protein, CDR3 DNA. D genes are given only for firm matches. Clone size appears in some rows only: once, few, many, or a class for an expanded clone.

J: TRBJ1-1
V: TRBV11-2
D: TRBD1
size: NA
CDR3: CASSSLVGYRGEAFF
DNA: TGTGCCAGCAGCTCGCTGGTCGGCTACAGGGGTGAAGCTTTCTTT

J: TRBJ1-1
V: TRBV10-3
D: NA
size: many
CDR3: CAISGPRETGDMNTEAFF
DNA: TGTGCCATCAGTGGGCCCCGTGAGACAGGTGACATGAACACTGAAGCTTTCTTT

J: TRBJ2-7
V: TRBV27
D: NA
size: NA
CDR3: CASSLEIASELNEQYF
DNA: TGTGCCAGCAGTTTAGAAATTGCGTCGGAGCTCAACGAGCAGTACTTC

J: TRBJ1-2
V: TRBV7-3
D: TRBD1
size: many
CDR3: CASSSRGDRGLGYTF
DNA: TGTGCCAGCAGCTCCAGAGGGGACAGGGGGCTTGGCTACACCTTC

J: TRBJ2-5
V: TRBV6-2/TRBV6-3
D: NA
size: NA
CDR3: CASSYGGAETQYF
DNA: TGTGCCAGCAGTTACGGGGGTGCCGAGACCCAGTACTTC

J: TRBJ2-1
V: TRBV6-5
D: NA
size: NA
CDR3: CASSRLGNEQFF
DNA: TGTGCCAGCAGCCGTCTAGGGAATGAGCAGTTCTTC

J: TRBJ1-2
V: TRBV30
D: TRBD1
size: many
CDR3: CAWSVGQGPGF
DNA: TGTGCCTGGAGTGTAGGACAGGGCCCTGGATTC

J: TRBJ2-1
V: TRBV24-1
D: NA
size: few
CDR3: CATSDPPRGHNEQFF
DNA: TGTGCCACCAGTGACCCCCCTCGAGGGCACAATGAGCAGTTCTTC

J: TRBJ2-1
V: TRBV6-2/TRBV6-3
D: TRBD2
size: NA
CDR3: CASSYPATSGRDNEQFF
DNA: TGTGCCAGCAGTTACCCTGCGACTAGCGGGAGGGACAATGAGCAGTTCTTC

J: TRBJ2-2
V: TRBV7-9
D: NA
size: many
CDR3: CASSPTGLIAGELFF
DNA: TGTGCCAGCAGCCCGACCGGACTGATCGCCGGGGAGCTGTTTTTT

J: TRBJ2-7
V: TRBV6-5
D: NA
size: many
CDR3: CASSYLDRSGEQYF
DNA: TGTGCCAGCAGTTACCTCGACAGGTCCGGCGAGCAGTACTTC

J: TRBJ2-1
V: TRBV24-1
D: NA
size: many
CDR3: CATSETGRDNEQFF
DNA: TGTGCCACCAGTGAAACAGGTCGGGACAATGAGCAGTTCTTC

J: TRBJ1-5
V: TRBV4-3
D: NA
size: many
CDR3: CASSQGSGIYQPQHF
DNA: TGCGCCAGCAGCCAAGGGTCGGGGATTTACCAGCCCCAGCATTTT

J: TRBJ2-1
V: TRBV5-6
D: TRBD2
size: NA
CDR3: CAGGLAGSYNEQFF
DNA: TGTGCCGGCGGACTAGCGGGGTCCTACAATGAGCAGTTCTTC

J: TRBJ2-1
V: TRBV6-1
D: NA
size: NA
CDR3: CASSDEGLINEQFF
DNA: TGTGCCAGCAGTGATGAGGGCCTAATCAATGAGCAGTTCTTC

J: TRBJ2-2
V: TRBV27
D: NA
size: many
CDR3: CASNQGPVGELFF
DNA: TGTGCCAGCAATCAGGGACCTGTCGGGGAGCTGTTTTTT

J: TRBJ2-3
V: TRBV5-5
D: NA
size: many
CDR3: CASSTGTDTDTQYF
DNA: TGTGCCAGCAGCACCGGGACGGACACAGATACGCAGTATTTT

J: TRBJ2-4
V: TRBV15
D: NA
size: many
CDR3: CAAAGPPDRNIQYF
DNA: TGTGCCGCAGCCGGACCCCCCGATAGAAACATTCAGTACTTC

J: TRBJ1-1
V: TRBV7-9
D: NA
size: few
CDR3: CASSWRDGDTEAFF
DNA: TGTGCCAGCAGCTGGAGGGACGGCGACACTGAAGCTTTCTTT

J: TRBJ1-5
V: TRBV4-3
D: NA
size: many
CDR3: CASSQDWGDNQPQHF
DNA: TGCGCCAGCAGCCAAGATTGGGGGGACAATCAGCCCCAGCATTTT

J: TRBJ2-7
V: TRBV7-9
D: NA
size: many
CDR3: CASSLKGGTTYEQYF
DNA: TGTGCCAGCAGCTTAAAAGGTGGCACCACCTACGAGCAGTACTTC

J: TRBJ2-1
V: TRBV29-1
D: NA
size: many
CDR3: CSVNGGPIYNEQFF
DNA: TGCAGCGTTAATGGGGGGCCGATTTACAATGAGCAGTTCTTC

J: TRBJ2-5
V: TRBV4-1
D: TRBD2
size: many
CDR3: CASSYRGGQETQYF
DNA: TGCGCCAGCAGCTACCGCGGGGGGCAAGAGACCCAGTACTTC

J: TRBJ2-7
V: TRBV28
D: NA
size: many
CDR3: CASSPLRGRRYEQYF
DNA: TGTGCCAGCAGTCCCCTCAGGGGTAGGCGGTACGAGCAGTACTTC

J: TRBJ2-5
V: TRBV9
D: NA
size: NA
CDR3: CASSVGGSGRETQFF
DNA: TGTGCCAGCAGCGTAGGCGGCAGCGGACGGGAGACCCAGTTTTTC

J: TRBJ2-7
V: TRBV10-3
D: NA
size: many
CDR3: CAISSDGTYEQYF
DNA: TGTGCCATCAGTTCCGACGGAACCTACGAGCAGTACTTC